This T cell receptor beta chain was obtained from a study of cytomegalovirus exposure and HLA in healthy donors. The donors gave bone marrow, and they were healthy. 60 Vbeta and 13 Jbeta primers were used in PCR. The assay was immunoSEQ multiplex PCR, and TCRdb's table has in-frame clones only and misses some. The sample holds 49,000 or so clones, around 81% seen once. This CDR3 is built from 12 residues. With 5 bases removed from V and 4 bases from J, the gap between germline ends came to 8 bases. CDR1 is MNHEY, CDR2 SVGAGI, per germline. The chain links TRBV6-5 to TRBJ1-2; D is uncertain. The origin of this receptor is a boy aged 5-17 years in good health and CMV-seropositive. Material for sequencing was PBMCs. In DNA, the CDR3 is TGTGCCAGCAGTCCGGAGATCTATGGCTACACCTTC. Translated: CASSPEIYGYTF.